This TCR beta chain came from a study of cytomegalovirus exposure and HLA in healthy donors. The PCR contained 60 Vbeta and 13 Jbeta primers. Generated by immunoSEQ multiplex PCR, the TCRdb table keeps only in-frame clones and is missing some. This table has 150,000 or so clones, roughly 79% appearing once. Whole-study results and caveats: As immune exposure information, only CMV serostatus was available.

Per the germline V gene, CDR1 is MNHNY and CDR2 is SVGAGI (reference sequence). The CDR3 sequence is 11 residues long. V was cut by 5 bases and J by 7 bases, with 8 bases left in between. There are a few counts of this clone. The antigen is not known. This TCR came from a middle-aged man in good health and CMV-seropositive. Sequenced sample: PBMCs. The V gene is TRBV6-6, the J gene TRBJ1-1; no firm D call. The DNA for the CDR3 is TGTGCCAGCAGTGCGACACTTGAAGCTTTCTTT. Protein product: CASSATLEAFF.